This T cell receptor (beta chain) was documented in a study of blood T cell repertoires in COVID-19. Study context: Some COVID-19 samples were acute and others convalescent; all came from the United States, Italy and Spain. Sources were T cells, B-cell-depleted T cells, or PBMCs; the material itself was cDNA or gDNA.

Methods used by the authors: The assay estimated nucleated cells by amplifying reference gene primers. Produced via immunoSEQ multiplex PCR; TCRdb's table is partial and in-frame only. D and trimming were read from the DNA, whereas the V and J calls and clone size are those reported in that table. The table shows about 210,000 clones, with about four fifths occurring only once. The CDR3 is 13 amino acids. Germline V CDR1 and CDR2: MDHEN, SYDVKM. V was pared by 6 bases and J by 4 bases, with 12 bases between. The sequenced material came from peripheral blood. This sequence originates from a woman between 40 and 50 years old with active or convalescent COVID-19. The genes are TRBV28 and TRBJ1-2; D perhaps matches TRBD1 (6 bases). For the CDR3, the DNA is TGTGCCAGCAGCTACAGGGTCGGCTATGGCTACACCTTC. Amino acids: CASSYRVGYGYTF.